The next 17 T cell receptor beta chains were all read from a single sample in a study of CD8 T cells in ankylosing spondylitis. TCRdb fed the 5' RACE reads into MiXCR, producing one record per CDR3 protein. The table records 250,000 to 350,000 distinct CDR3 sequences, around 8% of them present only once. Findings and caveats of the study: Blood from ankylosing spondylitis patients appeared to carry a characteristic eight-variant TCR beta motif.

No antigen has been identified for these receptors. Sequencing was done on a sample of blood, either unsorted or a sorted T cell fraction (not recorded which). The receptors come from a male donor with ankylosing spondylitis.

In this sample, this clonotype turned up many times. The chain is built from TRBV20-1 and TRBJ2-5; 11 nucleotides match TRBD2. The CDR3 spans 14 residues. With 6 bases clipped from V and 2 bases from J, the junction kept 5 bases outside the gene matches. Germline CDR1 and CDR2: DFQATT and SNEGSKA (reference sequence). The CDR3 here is CSATSGSEQETQYF. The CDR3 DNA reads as TGCAGTGCCACTAGCGGGAGCGAACAAGAGACCCAGTACTTC.

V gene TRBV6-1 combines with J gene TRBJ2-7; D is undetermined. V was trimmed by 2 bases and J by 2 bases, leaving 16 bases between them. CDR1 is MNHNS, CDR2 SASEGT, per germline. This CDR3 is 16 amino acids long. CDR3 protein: CASSEIPTPHAYEQYF. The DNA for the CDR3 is TGTGCCAGCAGTGAAATCCCCACACCACACGCCTACGAGCAGTACTTC.

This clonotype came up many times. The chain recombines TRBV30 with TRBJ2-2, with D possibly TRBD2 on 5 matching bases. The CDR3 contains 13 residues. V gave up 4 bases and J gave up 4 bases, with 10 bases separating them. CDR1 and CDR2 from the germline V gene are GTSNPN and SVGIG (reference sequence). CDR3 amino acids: CAWTARGTGELFF. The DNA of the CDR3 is TGTGCCTGGACTGCCCGGGGCACCGGGGAGCTGTTTTTT.

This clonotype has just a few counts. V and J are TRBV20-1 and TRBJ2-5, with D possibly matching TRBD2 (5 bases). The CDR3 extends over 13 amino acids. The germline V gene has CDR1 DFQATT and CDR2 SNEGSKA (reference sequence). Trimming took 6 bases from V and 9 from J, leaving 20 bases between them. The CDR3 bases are TGCAGTGCCTCGGACTCATATAAACGGGCCCAGTACTTC. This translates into CSASDSYKRAQYF.

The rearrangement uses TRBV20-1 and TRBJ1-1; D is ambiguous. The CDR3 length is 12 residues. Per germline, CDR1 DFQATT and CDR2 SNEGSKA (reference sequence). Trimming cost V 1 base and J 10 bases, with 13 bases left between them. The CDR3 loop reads CSARAPPGGAFF. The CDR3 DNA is TGCAGTGCTAGAGCTCCTCCCGGAGGAGCTTTCTTT.

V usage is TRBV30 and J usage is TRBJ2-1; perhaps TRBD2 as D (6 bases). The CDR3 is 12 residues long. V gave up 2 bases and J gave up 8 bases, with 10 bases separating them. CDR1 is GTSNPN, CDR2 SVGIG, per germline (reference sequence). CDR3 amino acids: CAWSPVADEQFF. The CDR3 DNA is TGTGCCTGGAGTCCCGTAGCGGATGAGCAGTTCTTC.

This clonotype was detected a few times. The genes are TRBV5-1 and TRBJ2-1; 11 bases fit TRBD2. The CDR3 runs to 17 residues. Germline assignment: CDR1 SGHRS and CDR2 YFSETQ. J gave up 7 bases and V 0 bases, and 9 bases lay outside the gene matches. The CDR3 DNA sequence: TGCGCCAGCAGCTTGGAGATGGTAGCGGGAGGGAAAAATGAGCAGTTCTTC. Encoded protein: CASSLEMVAGGKNEQFF.

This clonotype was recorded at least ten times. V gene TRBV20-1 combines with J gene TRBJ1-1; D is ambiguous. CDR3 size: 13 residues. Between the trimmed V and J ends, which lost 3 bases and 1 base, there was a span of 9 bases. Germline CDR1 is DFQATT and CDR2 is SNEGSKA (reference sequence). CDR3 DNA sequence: TGCAGTGCTAGCCTCAGAGAGAACACTGAAGCTTTCTTT. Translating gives CSASLRENTEAFF.

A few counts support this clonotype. This chain's CDR3 is CATSDLDPRGANEQFF. DNA of the CDR3: TGTGCCACCAGTGACCTTGACCCAAGGGGGGCCAATGAGCAGTTCTTC. The chain couples TRBV24-1 to TRBJ2-1, with D perhaps assigned TRBD1 or TRBD2 (6 bases each). In germline, CDR1 is KGHDR, CDR2 SFDVKD. The germline V and J ends were trimmed by 4 bases and 6 bases, with 18 bases remaining between them. The CDR3 sequence is 16 residues long.

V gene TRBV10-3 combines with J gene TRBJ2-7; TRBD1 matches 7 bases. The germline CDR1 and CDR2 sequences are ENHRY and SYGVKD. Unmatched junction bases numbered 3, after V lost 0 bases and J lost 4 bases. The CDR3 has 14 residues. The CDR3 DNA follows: TGTGCCATCAGTGAGTCGAACAGGGGATACGAGCAGTACTTC. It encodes CAISESNRGYEQYF.

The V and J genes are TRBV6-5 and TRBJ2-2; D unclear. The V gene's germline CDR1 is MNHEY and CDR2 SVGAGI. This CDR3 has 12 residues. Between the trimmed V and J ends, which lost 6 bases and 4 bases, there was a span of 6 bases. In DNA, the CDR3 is TGTGCCAGCAGCCGTAGCACCGGGGAGCTGTTTTTT. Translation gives CASSRSTGELFF.

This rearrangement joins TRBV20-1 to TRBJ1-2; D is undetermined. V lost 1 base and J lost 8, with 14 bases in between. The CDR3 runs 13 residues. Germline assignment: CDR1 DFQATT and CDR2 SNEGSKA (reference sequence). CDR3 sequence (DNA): TGCAGTGCTAGAGTCCCCGTTGGCGGCGGCTACACCTTC. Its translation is CSARVPVGGGYTF.

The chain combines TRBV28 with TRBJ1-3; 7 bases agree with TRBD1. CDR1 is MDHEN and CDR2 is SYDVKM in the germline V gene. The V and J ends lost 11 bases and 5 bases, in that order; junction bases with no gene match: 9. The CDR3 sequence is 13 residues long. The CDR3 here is CAVRTGERNTIYF. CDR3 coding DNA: TGTGCCGTCAGAACAGGGGAGCGAAACACCATATATTTT.

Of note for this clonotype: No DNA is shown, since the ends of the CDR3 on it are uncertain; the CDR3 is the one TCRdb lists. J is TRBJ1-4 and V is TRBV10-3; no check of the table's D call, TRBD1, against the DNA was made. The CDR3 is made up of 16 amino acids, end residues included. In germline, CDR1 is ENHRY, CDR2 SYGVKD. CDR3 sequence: CAISDREGANEKLFFF.

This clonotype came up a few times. In DNA form, the CDR3 reads TGCAGTGCCGCAGCCGGGAGCCTTGATGAGCAGTTCTTC. Its translation is CSAAAGSLDEQFF. The rearrangement links TRBV20-1 to TRBJ2-1; tentatively, D is TRBD2 (6 bases). Trimming removed 6 bases at V and 8 bases at J, with 17 bases between. This CDR3 is 13 amino acids long. Germline-derived CDR1 and CDR2 are DFQATT and SNEGSKA (reference sequence).

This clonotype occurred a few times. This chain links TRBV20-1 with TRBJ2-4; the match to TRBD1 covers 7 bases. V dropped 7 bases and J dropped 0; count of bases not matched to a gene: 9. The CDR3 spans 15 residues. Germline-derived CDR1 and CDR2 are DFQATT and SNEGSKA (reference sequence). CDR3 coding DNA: TGCAGTGTTTTTCGGACAGGTCTAGCCAAAAACATTCAGTACTTC. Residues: CSVFRTGLAKNIQYF.

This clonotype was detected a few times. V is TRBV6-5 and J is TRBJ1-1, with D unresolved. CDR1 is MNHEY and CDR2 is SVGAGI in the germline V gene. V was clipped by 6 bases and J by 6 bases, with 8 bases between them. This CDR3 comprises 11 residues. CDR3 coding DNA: TGTGCCAGCAGGGACCGGGCTGAAGCTTTCTTT. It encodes CASRDRAEAFF.